The T cell receptor beta chain under discussion was sequenced for a study of cytomegalovirus exposure and HLA in healthy donors. Study-wide findings and caveats: TCR beta sequences reportedly predicted the HLA-A and HLA-B alleles of most subjects accurately. Three chains tied to CMV proved CMV antigen-specific in vitro.

The PCR employed 60 Vbeta primers together with 13 Jbeta primers. The protocol was immunoSEQ multiplex PCR, while the TCRdb copy is restricted to in-frame clones and leaves out a portion. The sample lists about 150,000 clones, about three quarters occurring once. Regarding this clone: Its antigen is still unknown.

From germline, CDR1 is SGHTA and CDR2 FQGTGA. The CDR3 is made up of 13 amino acids. Trimming left V 5 bases short and J 11 bases short, with 18 bases between. Sequences were obtained from PBMCs. V usage is TRBV7-3 and J usage is TRBJ1-1; D gene ambiguous. This sequence was found in a middle-aged man in good health and CMV-seropositive. CDR3: CASSTTGSAVAFF. The CDR3 DNA reads TGTGCCAGCAGCACCACTGGGTCGGCGGTGGCTTTCTTT.